This T cell receptor beta chain was identified in a study of beta chain features in type 1 diabetes. Study background: Comparable age, gender and cell yields were observed in patients relative to healthy donors. Whole-study results and caveats: Moderate but significant shortening of TCRB CDR3s was recorded in all four CD4+ subsets from Type 1 diabetes patients.

The CDR3 is 13 residues long. The germline V and J ends were trimmed by 5 bases and 9 bases, with 14 bases remaining between them. Per germline, CDR1 SEHNR and CDR2 FQNEAQ (reference sequence). Every bit of the isolated RNA underwent reverse transcription, so sequencing read expressed TCRB transcripts. The average output of naive, central memory and regulatory T cell samples was several million reads. Sequenced by immunoSEQ multiplex PCR; TCRdb stores in-frame clones only, minus some. The profile shows 500,000 to 850,000 clones, around 15% of them singletons. This clone showed up just a few times. The antigen is unknown. The same CDR3 is also encoded by other DNA sequences in this sample.

This chain links TRBV7-9 with TRBJ2-1; D call uncertain. The material sequenced was naive CD4+ T cells from blood. This clonotype originated in a man aged 18 to 30 with type 1 diabetes. CDR3 nucleotides: TGTGCCAGCAGCCCGACCTCAGGTGGTGAGCAGTTCTTC. Translating gives CASSPTSGGEQFF.